This TCR beta chain was recorded in a study of cytomegalovirus exposure and HLA in healthy donors. PCR was performed using 60 Vbeta and 13 Jbeta primers. This table comes from immunoSEQ multiplex PCR, and its TCRdb copy is limited to in-frame clones, with some not included. Of about 140,000 clones in the sample, 73% are singletons; the top ten hold 1.3%. CDR3 length: 16 residues. Trimming at V came to 2 bases and at J to 7 bases, leaving 8 bases not matched to a gene. Germline CDR1 and CDR2: SGHTA and FQGNSA. The sequence came from a woman aged 35 to 49 in good health and CMV-seronegative. The sequenced sample consisted of PBMCs. The rearrangement joins TRBV7-2 to TRBJ2-2; 9 positions match TRBD2. The CDR3 DNA reads as TGTGCCAGCAGCTTACGGCTAGCGGGGAGGATCGGGGAGCTGTTTTTT. This sequence encodes CASSLRLAGRIGELFF. The variable domain in full, completed from reference TRBV7-2 and TRBJ2-2, reads GAGVSQSPSNKVTEKGKDVELRCDPISGHTALYWYRQSLGQGLEFLIYFQGNSAPDKSGLPSDRFSAERTGGSVSTLTIQRTQQEDSAVYLCASSLRLAGRIGELFFGEGSRLTVL.